The 27 T cell receptor beta chains in this list originate from one sample, sequenced in a study of blood T cell repertoires in COVID-19. Profiled with immunoSEQ multiplex PCR; TCRdb holds only in-frame clones, not every one. This sample has 400,000 to 500,000 clones, with 75% to 90% found just once. The sequenced sample consisted of peripheral blood. The origin of the receptors is a young woman with active or convalescent COVID-19.

The chain joins TRBV9 to TRBJ1-1; weak D call: TRBD1 (5 bases). This CDR3 spans 15 amino acids. CDR1 is SGDLS and CDR2 is YYNGEE in the germline V gene. Trimming left V 3 bases short and J 3 bases short, with 15 bases between. As DNA, the CDR3 is TGTGCCAGCAGCGCGCGGGGGAATTGGGACACTGAAGCTTTCTTT. Encoded protein: CASSARGNWDTEAFF.

This clone was seen a few times. The chain has TRBV29-1 and TRBJ2-7; a possible D gene is TRBD2 (5 bases). CDR1 and CDR2 (germline): SQVTM, ANQGSEA. Deletions cut 4 bases from V and 4 bases from J, with 14 bases between. The CDR3 is 13 amino acids. CDR3 amino acids: CSVVPRGRYEQYF. CDR3 nucleotide sequence: TGCAGCGTTGTCCCCCGGGGAAGGTACGAGCAGTACTTC.

The chain employs TRBV30 and TRBJ2-1; D is perhaps TRBD1 (5 bases). There are 14 residues in the CDR3. The germline gives CDR1 GTSNPN, CDR2 SVGIG (reference sequence). Trimming shortened V by 1 base and J by 6 bases, and 13 bases separated the two germline ends. CDR3: CAWSGQSWPNEQFF. CDR3 nucleotide sequence: TGTGCCTGGAGTGGACAGTCTTGGCCCAATGAGCAGTTCTTC. The whole variable domain, filled in from reference TRBV30 and TRBJ2-1, reads SQTIHQWPATLVQPVGSPLSLECTVEGTSNPNLYWYRQAAGRGLQLLFYSVGIGQISSEVPQNLSASRPQDRQFILSSKKLLLSDSGFYLCAWSGQSWPNEQFFGPGTRLTVL.

Only a few counts were recorded for this clone. The chain links TRBV7-2 to TRBJ1-2; the D is unclear. V lost 5 bases and J 2 bases, leaving 15 bases between the germline ends. Germline assignment: CDR1 SGHTA and CDR2 FQGNSA. The CDR3 is made up of 15 amino acids. The CDR3 DNA is TGTGCCAGCAGCCCCTCATGGGGAGGGAACTATGGCTACACCTTC. Translating gives CASSPSWGGNYGYTF.

The genes are TRBV2 and TRBJ1-6; TRBD1 is a possible D gene (6 bases). In germline, CDR1 is SNHLY, CDR2 FYNNEI. The CDR3 runs 18 residues. V was trimmed by 4 bases and J by 0 bases, leaving 16 bases between them. The chain's CDR3 is CASSVATGVSSYNSPLHF. The CDR3 DNA follows: TGTGCCAGCAGTGTCGCGACAGGTGTGAGCTCCTATAATTCACCCCTCCACTTT.

The table lists this clone with a count of one. This chain uses TRBV5-4 with TRBJ2-3; D may be TRBD2 (6 bases). Deletions cut 4 bases from V and 6 bases from J, with 21 bases between. There are 16 residues in the CDR3. Per the germline V gene, CDR1 is SGHNT and CDR2 is YYREEE (reference sequence). CDR3 sequence reads: CASSVFRTIGGDTQYF. The CDR3, as DNA: TGTGCCAGCAGCGTCTTCCGGACTATCGGCGGGGATACGCAGTATTTT.

This rearrangement joins TRBV10-3 to TRBJ1-1, with D tentatively TRBD1 (6 bases). Germline V gene lookup returns CDR1 ENHRY and CDR2 SYGVKD. Trimming removed 4 bases at V and 4 bases at J, with 16 bases between. The CDR3 length is 15 residues. CDR3 coding DNA: TGTGCCATCAGTGGTTTAGCGGGGGCCCCCACTGAAGCTTTCTTT. Amino acids: CAISGLAGAPTEAFF.

The chain combines TRBV6-5 with TRBJ1-2; tentative D call: TRBD1 (5 bases). This CDR3 has 14 amino acids. V lost 3 bases, J lost 0 bases, and 8 bases lay in between. Germline lookup yields CDR1 MNHEY and CDR2 SVGAGI. The CDR3 DNA reads as TGTGCCAGCAGTTATACGACAGCTAACTATGGCTACACCTTC. Protein: CASSYTTANYGYTF.

The rearrangement joins TRBV11-2 to TRBJ2-3, with TRBD1 matching over 9 bases. The germline gives CDR1 SGHAT, CDR2 FQNNGV. The CDR3 runs to 16 residues. V lost 5 bases and J lost 0; bases outside the gene matches: 6. The CDR3 loop reads CASSTGTGPSTDTQYF. In DNA form, the CDR3 reads TGTGCCAGCAGCACCGGGACAGGGCCAAGCACAGATACGCAGTATTTT.

This clone occurred a few times. J is TRBJ2-4 and V is TRBV9, with D possibly TRBD2 on 5 matching bases. CDR1 is SGDLS and CDR2 is YYNGEE in the germline V gene. The CDR3 extends over 15 amino acids. Trimming pared 0 bases from V and 4 bases from J, leaving 11 bases between. DNA for the CDR3: TGTGCCAGCAGCGTAGGGACTCTGGGGAAAAACATTCAGTACTTC. Encoded protein: CASSVGTLGKNIQYF. The full variable domain, its missing parts supplied by reference TRBV9 and TRBJ2-4, is DSGVTQTPKHLITATGQRVTLRCSPRSGDLSVYWYQQSLDQGLQFLIQYYNGEERAKGNILERFSAQQFPDLHSELNLSSLELGDSALYFCASSVGTLGKNIQYFGAGTRLSVL.

The CDR3 region has the DNA TGTGCCAGCAGACCCTGGACAGGGGCTGAAGCTTTCTTT. Translated: CASRPWTGAEAFF. The chain employs TRBV3-1 (or the pseudogene TRBV3-2) and TRBJ1-1, with TRBD1 matching over 9 bases. The CDR3 consists of 13 residues. The germline CDR1 and CDR2 sequences are LGHDT and YNNKEL (reference sequence). V lost 6 bases to trimming and J lost 6 bases; unmatched junction nucleotides: 5.

This rearrangement joins TRBV19 to TRBJ2-3; 7 bases align to TRBD2. The ends lost 3 bases at V and 1 base at J; junction bases unmatched: 4. Per the germline V gene, CDR1 is LNHDA and CDR2 is SQIVND (reference sequence). This CDR3 is 15 amino acids long. As DNA, the CDR3 is TGTGCCAGTAGTATCGGGCTAGCGGGCACAGATACGCAGTATTTT. Encoded protein: CASSIGLAGTDTQYF.

The chain combines TRBV18 with TRBJ2-5; 9 positions agree with TRBD1. CDR3 length: 16 residues. Germline CDR1 reads KGHSH; CDR2 reads LQKENI. V lost 5 bases, J lost 5 bases, and 12 bases stayed unmatched. CDR3 DNA: TGTGCCAGCTCAGCCTACCGGGACAGGGCGCCTGAGACCCAGTACTTC. Translation: CASSAYRDRAPETQYF.

This rearrangement joins TRBV15 to TRBJ1-6; D gene ambiguous. Germline V gene sequence: CDR1 LNHNV, CDR2 YYDKDF (reference sequence). The CDR3 consists of 15 residues. Trimming removed 5 bases at V and 6 bases at J, with 14 bases between. CDR3 loop: CATSPQEGFNSPLHF. DNA for the CDR3: TGTGCCACCAGCCCCCAGGAGGGTTTTAATTCACCCCTCCACTTT.

The gene calls are TRBV27 and TRBJ1-2; 7 bases are a match to TRBD1. The junction had 9 bases not matched to a gene; V was cut back by 0 bases and J by 8 bases. Germline V lookup: CDR1 MNHEY, CDR2 SMNVEV (reference sequence). The CDR3 sequence is 15 residues long. The CDR3 protein is CASSLSPGGGGGYTF. The CDR3 DNA follows: TGTGCCAGCAGTTTATCCCCAGGGGGAGGAGGGGGCTACACCTTC.

The rearrangement links TRBV2 to TRBJ2-7, with 9 bases fitting TRBD1. Germline CDR1 is SNHLY and CDR2 is FYNNEI. The CDR3 has 12 residues. V lost 4 bases and J lost 5; bases outside the gene matches: 0. DNA for the CDR3: TGTGCCAGCAGTGGGGACAGGGACGAGCAGTACTTC. Residues: CASSGDRDEQYF.

The chain is built from TRBV6-4 and TRBJ2-3; the D gene is possibly TRBD2 (7 bases). Trimming left V 4 bases short and J 6 bases short, with 23 bases between. Germline lookup yields CDR1 MRHNA and CDR2 SNTAGT. The CDR3 length is 17 residues. This CDR3 is CASSASQQGGGSDTQYF. The DNA for the CDR3 is TGTGCCAGCAGTGCCTCCCAACAGGGCGGGGGATCGGATACGCAGTATTTT.

The chain couples TRBV3-1 (or the pseudogene TRBV3-2) to TRBJ2-3, with D maybe TRBD2 (6 bases). Trimming pared 0 bases from V and 1 base from J, leaving 11 bases between. This CDR3 is 16 amino acids long. The germline V gene has CDR1 LGHDT and CDR2 YNNKEL (reference sequence). The CDR3 DNA sequence: TGTGCCAGCAGCCAAGAGGGCGGGGTCCGCACAGATACGCAGTATTTT. Protein sequence: CASSQEGGVRTDTQYF.

This chain joins TRBV9 and TRBJ2-5, with 9 nucleotides matching TRBD2. Germline trimming cut 0 bases from V and 2 bases from J; bases unmatched to any gene: 8. This CDR3 has 17 amino acids. Germline V gene data show CDR1 as SGDLS and CDR2 as YYNGEE. This CDR3 is CASSVGRLTSGQETQYF. The CDR3 region has the DNA TGTGCCAGCAGCGTAGGGAGATTAACTAGCGGGCAAGAGACCCAGTACTTC.

This sequence joins TRBV7-8 and TRBJ1-4, with D maybe TRBD1 (5 bases). CDR1 is SGHVS, CDR2 FQNEAQ, per germline. The CDR3 loop spans 13 amino acids. V shed 6 bases and J shed 6 bases, with 11 bases lying between them. CDR3 DNA: TGTGCCAGCAGGCGCGCGGGGGATGAAAAACTGTTTTTT. This codes for CASRRAGDEKLFF.

In its sample, this clone was seen once. The V gene is TRBV7-8, the J gene TRBJ1-2; TRBD1 agrees at 8 bases. The CDR3 has 16 amino acids. The V segment lost 1 base and the J segment 2 bases; nucleotides outside the gene matches: 6. CDR1 is SGHVS, CDR2 FQNEAQ, per germline. The CDR3 is CASSLVSGGLNYGYTF. DNA of the CDR3: TGTGCCAGCAGCTTAGTATCAGGGGGCCTAAACTATGGCTACACCTTC.

The chain carries TRBV20-1 and TRBJ2-3, with D possibly TRBD2 on 5 matching bases. The germline V and J ends were trimmed by 5 bases and 7 bases, with 7 bases remaining between them. Germline assignment: CDR1 DFQATT and CDR2 SNEGSKA (reference sequence). This CDR3 contains 10 residues. DNA of the CDR3: TGCAGTGCTTGGGAGAATACGCAGTATTTT. This encodes CSAWENTQYF.

V usage is TRBV6-5 and J usage is TRBJ1-1, with 9 bases that match TRBD1. The ends lost 11 bases at V and 1 base at J; junction bases unmatched: 5. Germline V lookup: CDR1 MNHEY, CDR2 SVGAGI. This CDR3 comprises 13 residues. As DNA, the CDR3 is TGTGCCGGTAAACAGGGGGCGAACACTGAAGCTTTCTTT. Its protein is CAGKQGANTEAFF.

The chain carries TRBV5-1 and TRBJ1-1; D not resolved. The CDR3 is made up of 15 amino acids. V was cut by 4 bases and J by 0 bases, with 13 bases left in between. CDR1 and CDR2 (germline): SGHRS, YFSETQ. In nucleotides, the CDR3 is TGCGCCAGCAGCCCCGGACGGGAATTGAACACTGAAGCTTTCTTT. This gives the protein CASSPGRELNTEAFF.

This chain joins TRBV19 and TRBJ1-6; D perhaps matches TRBD1 (5 bases). Trimming stripped 6 bases from V and 0 bases from J, with 9 bases between. Germline lookup yields CDR1 LNHDA and CDR2 SQIVND (reference sequence). This CDR3 spans 15 amino acids. For the CDR3, the DNA is TGTGCCAGTAGGGGTACAGGCTCCTATAATTCACCCCTCCACTTT. Protein: CASRGTGSYNSPLHF.

In this sample, this clone turned up a few times. The chain recombines TRBV7-9 with TRBJ2-5, with D perhaps matching TRBD1 (6 bases). The germline gives CDR1 SEHNR, CDR2 FQNEAQ (reference sequence). The CDR3 spans 15 residues. Trimming took off 3 bases at V and 0 bases at J, with 11 bases between the two ends. The chain's CDR3 is CASSLGRGNQETQYF. As DNA, the CDR3 is TGTGCCAGCAGCTTGGGCAGGGGCAACCAAGAGACCCAGTACTTC.

This chain joins TRBV11-1 and TRBJ2-1, with D possibly being TRBD2 (5 bases). CDR3 length equals 15 residues. The V gene's germline CDR1 is SGHAT and CDR2 FQDESV (reference sequence). V lost 5 bases, J lost 3 bases, and 14 bases lay in between. Written as DNA, the CDR3 is TGTGCCAGCAGCCGAGGGTCAGGAAACTACAATGAGCAGTTCTTC. Protein product: CASSRGSGNYNEQFF.